The 13 T cell receptor beta chains below come from one sample, sequenced in a study of T cell repertoires in cytomegalovirus infection. MiXCR, applied by TCRdb to the reads, yields one record per CDR3 protein. The data contain 150,000 to 200,000 distinct CDR3 sequences, 13% to 15% of them seen just once; the ten biggest clones take up 25% to 30%. The sequencing input was PBMCs. Source of these receptors: a human donor in good health (CMV status not recorded). Some clones in this sample may be carry-over from other donors' samples.

This clonotype occurred many times. The chain couples TRBV7-2 to TRBJ2-6; the D call may be TRBD1 or TRBD2 (6 bases each). Trimming took 8 bases from V and 4 from J, leaving 15 bases between them. CDR1 is SGHTA, CDR2 FQGNSA, per germline. The CDR3 spans 15 residues. The CDR3 sequence: CASLSPGAGANVLTF. CDR3 sequence (DNA): TGTGCCAGCCTCTCTCCGGGGGCCGGGGCCAACGTCCTGACTTTC.

In this sample, this clonotype turned up a few times. A read error may account for a junction end that differs from germline. The rearrangement joins TRBV7-6 to TRBJ2-2, with 10 bases fitting TRBD2. Germline CDR1 and CDR2: SGHVS and FNYEAQ. This CDR3 has 15 amino acids. The CDR3 DNA sequence: TGTGCTAGCAGCGCGCTAGCGGGAGATACCGGGGAGCTGTTTTTT. It codes for CASSALAGDTGELFF.

This chain connects TRBV20-1 to TRBJ2-6; D remains unclear. CDR3 length: 14 residues. Per the germline V gene, CDR1 is DFQATT and CDR2 is SNEGSKA (reference sequence). V shed 3 bases and J shed 0 bases, with 6 bases lying between them. CDR3 coding DNA: TGCAGTGCTAGGGCGGCCTCTGGGGCCAACGTCCTGACTTTC. Its translation: CSARAASGANVLTF.

J is TRBJ2-7 and V is TRBV28; weak D call: TRBD1 (6 bases). Germline lookup yields CDR1 MDHEN and CDR2 SYDVKM. V gave up 7 bases and J gave up 2 bases, with 12 bases separating them. This CDR3 spans 13 amino acids. The CDR3 DNA is TGTGCCAGCAACAAACAGGGTACCTACGAGCAGTACTTC. It yields the protein CASNKQGTYEQYF.

This clonotype came up many times. The J gene is TRBJ2-1, the V gene TRBV7-2; TRBD2 agrees at 9 bases. Germline CDR1 reads SGHTA; CDR2 reads FQGNSA. There are 16 residues in the CDR3. With 7 bases clipped from V and 12 bases from J, the junction kept 19 bases outside the gene matches. The DNA of the CDR3 is TGTGCCAGCACCCAAGGACTAGCGTTAGGGAATACTGGGCAGTTCTTC. Its translation: CASTQGLALGNTGQFF. Looking up the rest from reference TRBV7-2 and TRBJ2-1 gives the full variable domain: GAGVSQSPSNKVTEKGKDVELRCDPISGHTALYWYRQSLGQGLEFLIYFQGNSAPDKSGLPSDRFSAERTGGSVSTLTIQRTQQEDSAVYLCASTQGLALGNTGQFFGPGTRLTVL.

This clonotype was seen many times. V gene TRBV12-3 or TRBV12-4 combines with J gene TRBJ2-6; D call uncertain. This CDR3 is 15 amino acids long. With 4 bases removed from V and 0 bases from J, the gap between germline ends came to 7 bases. Here the CDR3 reads CASSWFPSGANVLTF. In DNA, the CDR3 is TGTGCCAGCAGTTGGTTTCCCTCTGGGGCCAACGTCCTGACTTTC.

This clonotype has just a few counts. V usage is TRBV6-6 and J usage is TRBJ2-1; 8 nucleotides align to TRBD1. Germline CDR1 and CDR2: MNHNY and SVGAGI (reference sequence). The CDR3 consists of 14 residues. V was clipped by 5 bases and J by 5 bases; unmatched bases: 5. The CDR3: CASSPGTGHNEQFF. DNA for the CDR3: TGTGCCAGCAGTCCGGGGACAGGACACAATGAGCAGTTCTTC.

There are many counts of this clonotype. The CDR3 region is CASSPLGRNEKLFF. The CDR3 DNA reads as TGTGCCAGCAGCCCCCTCGGACGTAATGAAAAACTGTTTTTT. The chain couples TRBV7-2 to TRBJ1-4; D remains ambiguous. The CDR3 has 14 residues. Trimming removed 5 bases from V and 4 bases from J, with 11 bases in between. The V gene's germline CDR1 is SGHTA and CDR2 FQGNSA.

V is TRBV6-2 or TRBV6-3 and J is TRBJ1-5; D may be TRBD1 (6 bases). The CDR3 is made up of 16 amino acids. Germline loops: CDR1 MNHEY, CDR2 SVGEGT. The V and J ends lost 0 bases and 1 base respectively, with 10 bases between them. This chain's CDR3 is CASSYSGTHSNQPQHF. In DNA, the CDR3 is TGTGCCAGCAGTTACTCAGGGACACACAGCAATCAGCCCCAGCATTTT.

This clonotype was seen at least ten times. The chain links TRBV7-2 to TRBJ2-1; 10 bases are shared with TRBD2. V lost 6 bases to trimming and J lost 3 bases; unmatched junction nucleotides: 5. Germline-derived CDR1 and CDR2 are SGHTA and FQGNSA. The CDR3 length is 15 residues. The CDR3 DNA reads TGTGCCAGCAGGACTACTAGCGGGAACTACAATGAGCAGTTCTTC. Protein: CASRTTSGNYNEQFF.

The gene calls are TRBV29-1 and TRBJ2-1; TRBD2 agrees at 9 bases. The CDR3 covers 13 residues. Germline CDR1 reads SQVTM; CDR2 reads ANQGSEA. The junction had 7 bases not matched to a gene; V was cut back by 1 base and J by 12 bases. The chain's CDR3 is CSVEGPSGIVQFF. The CDR3, as DNA: TGCAGCGTTGAAGGTCCTAGCGGGATTGTGCAGTTCTTC.

This clonotype occurred many times. This chain uses TRBV7-2 with TRBJ2-3, with TRBD2 identical over 9 bases. J lost 4 bases, V lost 2 bases, and 4 bases had no gene match. This CDR3 has 15 amino acids. Germline V CDR1 and CDR2: SGHTA, FQGNSA. The CDR3 DNA is TGTGCCAGCAGCTTAATAGCGGGAGCTCCAGATACGCAGTATTTT. Translating gives CASSLIAGAPDTQYF.

The chain is built from TRBV29-1 and TRBJ2-7; the D gene is possibly TRBD2 (5 bases). Germline loops: CDR1 SQVTM, CDR2 ANQGSEA. Trimming stripped 7 bases from V and 3 bases from J, with 19 bases between. The CDR3 contains 14 residues. In DNA form, the CDR3 reads TGCAGCGCCGCGCCGACCCGAGGACTCTACGAGCAGTACTTC. As protein: CSAAPTRGLYEQYF.